Listed below are T cell receptor beta chains from one sample, sequenced in a study of PD-L1 blockade in urothelial cancer. The data were produced by immunoSEQ multiplex PCR, yet TCRdb's version contains in-frame clones alone and is incomplete. This table has about 50,000 clones, around 80% appearing once. Sequencing was performed on PBMCs, taken around atezolizumab (anti-PD-L1) treatment. These receptors were collected from a man between 65 and 85 years old with urothelial cancer. Each CDR3 is given with its conserved first and last residue. Fields, in order: CDR3 protein, clone size, J gene, V gene, D gene. D genes are given only for firm matches. Clone size is stated in some rows and not others, as once, few, many or a class when expanded.

CAISDPPGLVMENTGELFF,NA,TRBJ2-2,TRBV10-3,TRBD2
CASSLDRGGNQPQHF,NA,TRBJ1-5,TRBV7-2,TRBD1
CASSHPGTSGETQYF,NA,TRBJ2-5,TRBV4-1,TRBD2
CASSFRTGNTEAFF,few,TRBJ1-1,TRBV19,TRBD1
CSVEVMEHSRGNEQFF,NA,TRBJ2-1,TRBV29-1,NA
CASSSRDNPTYQETQYF,NA,TRBJ2-5,TRBV5-1,NA
CASTRKGTGGLSSSYEQYF,NA,TRBJ2-7,TRBV27,TRBD1
CAWSPGAYTEAFF,NA,TRBJ1-1,TRBV30,NA
CASSLAGDPPMFF,NA,TRBJ1-4,TRBV7-9,NA
CASSRTGSVAGELFF,NA,TRBJ2-2,TRBV14,TRBD1
CASSRETGVTGELFF,NA,TRBJ2-2,TRBV7-3,TRBD1
CASSYRDRGDYGYTF,NA,TRBJ1-2,TRBV19,TRBD1
CASSIDRRRDEQFF,NA,TRBJ2-1,TRBV19,NA
CASSYSGQGNTGELFF,NA,TRBJ2-2,TRBV28,TRBD1
CASSVGQFPNEKLFF,NA,TRBJ1-4,TRBV9,NA
CATTGIHEQYF,NA,TRBJ2-7,TRBV6-5,NA
CASSEGTANNSPLHF,NA,TRBJ1-6,TRBV2,NA
CASSEFRGWEQYF,NA,TRBJ2-7,TRBV25-1,NA
CASSPPPTGYEKLFF,few,TRBJ1-4,TRBV28,TRBD1
CASSLPGTGGSGYGYTF,NA,TRBJ1-2,TRBV23-1,TRBD1
CASSSRRGRPDTQYF,once,TRBJ2-3,TRBV5-6,NA
CASSPRDRLNTEAFF,NA,TRBJ1-1,TRBV18,TRBD1
CSVESGPGNTIYF,NA,TRBJ1-3,TRBV29-1,NA
CAWRKRGGNNEQFF,once,TRBJ2-1,TRBV30,TRBD2
CATSTNRGVGEKLFF,NA,TRBJ1-4,TRBV15,TRBD1
CASSPPPGNFEQYF,NA,TRBJ2-7,TRBV18,NA
CASGGATNTEAFF,NA,TRBJ1-1,TRBV19,NA
CASSGPRRETPGANVLTF,NA,TRBJ2-6,TRBV10-1,NA
CASSSRQGIYNEQFF,NA,TRBJ2-1,TRBV4-2,TRBD1
CASSVDWSDTQYF,NA,TRBJ2-3,TRBV6-4,NA
CASSPGYGYTF,NA,TRBJ1-2,TRBV27,NA
CASSRTGGLYEQYF,NA,TRBJ2-7,TRBV7-8,TRBD1
CAISERQSDTQYF,NA,TRBJ2-3,TRBV10-3,NA
CSVESPTGGWQETQYF,NA,TRBJ2-5,TRBV29-1,TRBD1
CASSVGTSITYEQYF,NA,TRBJ2-7,TRBV9,NA
CASSRTESNTGELFF,NA,TRBJ2-2,TRBV19,NA
CSVEDRTGVCSPLHF,NA,TRBJ1-6,TRBV29-1,TRBD1
CASSLASVLGDTQYF,NA,TRBJ2-3,TRBV5-4,NA
CASSPAGGRYEQYF,NA,TRBJ2-7,TRBV11-2,NA
CASSVEQGNQPQHF,NA,TRBJ1-5,TRBV2,TRBD1
CASSLVGGIGAYGYTF,NA,TRBJ1-2,TRBV7-2,NA
CASRQAFTLGGSGLDYGYTF,NA,TRBJ1-2,TRBV4-2,NA
CASSTQGSSYEQYF,NA,TRBJ2-7,TRBV7-9,NA
CASSETGGPLLAKNIQYF,NA,TRBJ2-4,TRBV5-5,TRBD1
CASMDRVYEQYF,once,TRBJ2-7,TRBV27,NA
CASSPYSQGATEAFF,few,TRBJ1-1,TRBV18,TRBD1
CASSNLPYEQYF,NA,TRBJ2-7,TRBV21-1,NA
CASSPAPTDTQYF,NA,TRBJ2-3,TRBV5-4,NA
CASSVEGGDYNSPLHF,NA,TRBJ1-6,TRBV9,NA
CASSLRTSGGRTYEQYF,once,TRBJ2-7,TRBV27,TRBD2
CASSLTGAGNTIYF,few,TRBJ1-3,TRBV7-8,TRBD1
CASSSRTEANYGYTF,few,TRBJ1-2,TRBV7-9,NA
CASSLDGMNTEAFF,NA,TRBJ1-1,TRBV5-1,NA